This TCR beta chain originates from a study of beta chain features in type 1 diabetes. About the study: There were approximately 110,000,000 sorted cells examined across all samples.

Losses at the gene ends were 3 bases for V and 3 bases for J; bases not matched to a gene: 9. Germline V gene sequence: CDR1 SGHRS, CDR2 YFSETQ. This CDR3 region has 16 residues. Reverse transcribing all isolated RNA meant expressed TCRB transcripts were sequenced. Clones were sequenced by immunoSEQ multiplex PCR, and TCRdb holds only the in-frame ones, with some missing. The sample records 250,000 to 350,000 clones, approximately 11% being singletons. The source material was naive CD4+ T cells from blood. The source is a woman between 25 and 40 years old in good health. This chain joins TRBV5-1 and TRBJ2-7; TRBD1 matches at 10 bases. The CDR3 here is CASSSYRDRGNYEQYF. For the CDR3, the DNA is TGCGCCAGCAGCTCCTACCGGGACAGGGGAAACTACGAGCAGTACTTC.